This T cell receptor beta chain came from a study of blood T cell repertoires in COVID-19. Study-level information: T cells, B-cell-depleted T cells, or PBMCs supplied cDNA or gDNA.

Libraries were prepared by immunoSEQ multiplex PCR; TCRdb keeps only in-frame clonotypes and omits some of them. The sample has some 75,000 clones, about nine tenths seen once; the top ten hold 6.9%. The CDR3 has 12 residues. Germline V lookup: CDR1 SGDLS, CDR2 YYNGEE. J lost 5 bases, V lost 3 bases, and 1 base had no gene match. Specimen: peripheral blood. V gene TRBV9 combines with J gene TRBJ2-7, with 8 positions matching TRBD1. The clonotype originates from a human donor in a cohort sampled during active COVID-19. The CDR3 region is CASSATGDEQYF. The CDR3 bases are TGTGCCAGCAGCGCGACAGGGGACGAGCAGTACTTC. Together with reference TRBV9 and TRBJ2-7, the CDR3 gives the full variable domain: DSGVTQTPKHLITATGQRVTLRCSPRSGDLSVYWYQQSLDQGLQFLIQYYNGEERAKGNILERFSAQQFPDLHSELNLSSLELGDSALYFCASSATGDEQYFGPGTRLTVT.